This T cell receptor beta chain came from a study of monozygotic twins with inflammatory bowel disease. An amount of roughly 3,500 ng of total RNA was used for each TCR library. TCRdb reprocessed the 5' RACE reads and reports one entry per CDR3 protein, with no DNA. This sample contains approximately 400,000 distinct CDR3 sequences. Blood, roughly 2.5 ml, was drawn per donor. The CDR3 contains 11 residues. Germline CDR1 reads MNHEY; CDR2 reads SMNVEV (reference sequence). The chain uses TRBV27 and TRBJ2-7. This receptor was obtained from a human donor with ulcerative colitis or Crohn's disease, or a healthy co-twin of an affected twin (not recorded which). Sequencing was performed on blood. The CDR3 protein is CASSFLYEQYF.